Listed here are 26 T cell receptor beta chains from one sample, sequenced in a study of blood T cell repertoires in COVID-19. Generated by immunoSEQ multiplex PCR, the TCRdb table keeps only in-frame clones and is missing some. This sample yields tens of thousands of clones, of which roughly 81% are seen a single time; 25% to 35% belongs to the top ten. The sample consisted of peripheral blood. These receptors originate from a woman aged 65 to 85 with acute or convalescent COVID-19.

The chain carries TRBV10-3 and TRBJ2-1; D is ambiguous. This CDR3 comprises 13 residues. V was trimmed by 3 bases and J by 4 bases, leaving 7 bases between them. In germline, CDR1 is ENHRY, CDR2 SYGVKD. CDR3 nucleotides: TGTGCCATCAGTGACGGTCCTTACAATGAGCAGTTCTTC. Encoded protein: CAISDGPYNEQFF.

V usage is TRBV7-2 and J usage is TRBJ2-1, with 8 bases identical to TRBD2. With V trimmed by 8 bases and J by 5 bases, 5 bases remained unmatched. This CDR3 has 13 residues. Germline lookup yields CDR1 SGHTA and CDR2 FQGNSA. The CDR3 nucleotides read TGTGCCAGCGAGGCGGGAGGCCACAATGAGCAGTTCTTC. Translation: CASEAGGHNEQFF.

In its sample, this clone was seen once. The V and J genes are TRBV18 and TRBJ1-1, with a weak D call TRBD1 (6 bases). Germline V CDR1 and CDR2: KGHSH, LQKENI. The V gene lost 5 bases and the J gene lost 2 bases, with 12 bases spanning the gap. The CDR3 has 14 residues. CDR3 in amino acids: CASSEQGHNTEAFF. The CDR3 DNA sequence: TGTGCCAGCTCAGAGCAGGGACACAACACTGAAGCTTTCTTT.

The rearrangement joins TRBV5-1 to TRBJ1-4; 7 bases are a match to TRBD1. Germline V gene lookup returns CDR1 SGHRS and CDR2 YFSETQ. Trimming removed 3 bases from V and 0 bases from J; junction bases left unmatched: 8. This CDR3 has 17 residues. The CDR3 sequence is CASSSTGTVATNEKLFF. The CDR3 DNA reads as TGCGCCAGCAGCTCGACCGGGACAGTTGCAACTAATGAAAAACTGTTTTTT.

J is TRBJ2-1 and V is TRBV6-4, with TRBD2 matching 11 bases. The CDR3 contains 15 residues. The junction had 10 bases not matched to a gene; V was cut back by 7 bases and J by 8 bases. The germline V gene has CDR1 MRHNA and CDR2 SNTAGT. The CDR3, as DNA: TGTGCCAGCAAAATTAGCGGGGGGGCGATCGATGAGCAGTTCTTC. Its protein is CASKISGGAIDEQFF.

CDR3 in DNA: TGTGCCAGCAGTCTTACAGGGGGTCATCAGCCCCAGCATTTT. Translating gives CASSLTGGHQPQHF. The chain uses TRBV28 and TRBJ1-5; TRBD1 aligns across 8 bases. The length of the CDR3 is 14 residues. V trimming: 5 bases; J trimming: 5 bases; junction bases outside the gene matches: 5. Germline V gene lookup returns CDR1 MDHEN and CDR2 SYDVKM.

The chain couples TRBV2 to TRBJ1-4; 7 bases map to TRBD1. V lost 6 bases, J lost 7 bases, and 11 bases stayed unmatched. This CDR3 has 15 amino acids. Germline loops: CDR1 SNHLY, CDR2 FYNNEI. CDR3 DNA sequence: TGTGCCAGCAGAGATACACAGGGGACGGGTGAAAAACTGTTTTTT. Translation gives CASRDTQGTGEKLFF.

CDR3 nucleotides: TGTGCCAGCAGCTTAGCTGCGGGAGGCGTAGATACGCAGTATTTT. Amino acids: CASSLAAGGVDTQYF. V gene TRBV7-2 combines with J gene TRBJ2-3; 8 nucleotides align to TRBD2. V dropped 0 bases and J dropped 5; count of bases not matched to a gene: 4. This CDR3 is built from 15 residues. Looked up from germline, CDR1 is SGHTA and CDR2 is FQGNSA.

V usage is TRBV5-1 and J usage is TRBJ1-1, with a possible D match to TRBD1 (6 bases). Trimming stripped 0 bases from V and 2 bases from J, with 14 bases between. CDR1 and CDR2 from the germline V gene are SGHRS and YFSETQ. CDR3 length equals 16 residues. The CDR3 loop reads CASSLAFAQGNTEAFF. In nucleotides, the CDR3 is TGCGCCAGCAGCTTGGCCTTCGCACAGGGAAACACTGAAGCTTTCTTT.

This chain joins TRBV30 and TRBJ2-1; possibly TRBD1 for D (6 bases). The CDR3 has 15 amino acids. The germline V gene has CDR1 GTSNPN and CDR2 SVGIG (reference sequence). Trimming took off 3 bases at V and 4 bases at J, with 16 bases between the two ends. The CDR3 region has the DNA TGTGCCTGGAGCGGACAGTTCGCGCCTTACAATGAGCAGTTCTTC. Residues: CAWSGQFAPYNEQFF.

This rearrangement joins TRBV27 to TRBJ2-5; 7 positions match TRBD1. V trimming: 3 bases; J trimming: 3 bases; junction bases outside the gene matches: 4. The CDR3 has 14 residues. Per the germline V gene, CDR1 is MNHEY and CDR2 is SMNVEV (reference sequence). Here the CDR3 DNA reads TGTGCCAGCAGTTTTATAACAGGGGAAGAGACCCAGTACTTC. This codes for CASSFITGEETQYF.

The chain employs TRBV9 and TRBJ1-2; TRBD1 agrees at 7 bases. CDR1 SGDLS and CDR2 YYNGEE come from the germline V gene. Trimming removed 4 bases from V and 1 base from J; junction bases left unmatched: 4. CDR3 length: 14 residues. CDR3 residues: CASSRQGVNYGYTF. CDR3 DNA: TGTGCCAGCAGCCGTCAGGGGGTTAACTATGGCTACACCTTC. Combining the CDR3 with reference TRBV9 and TRBJ1-2 gives the whole variable domain DSGVTQTPKHLITATGQRVTLRCSPRSGDLSVYWYQQSLDQGLQFLIQYYNGEERAKGNILERFSAQQFPDLHSELNLSSLELGDSALYFCASSRQGVNYGYTFGSGTRLTVV.

The chain links TRBV5-6 to TRBJ2-7; the match to TRBD2 covers 8 bases. CDR1 is SGHDT, CDR2 YYEEEE, per germline. CDR3 size: 15 residues. The J segment lost 2 bases and the V segment lost 5 bases, leaving 9 bases of the junction unmatched. This CDR3 reads CASRPPGGGPYEQYF. DNA of the CDR3: TGTGCCAGCAGACCACCGGGGGGGGGACCCTACGAGCAGTACTTC.

J is TRBJ1-3 and V is TRBV9, with TRBD1 matching 9 bases. The germline gives CDR1 SGDLS, CDR2 YYNGEE. V shed 4 bases, J shed 0 bases, and the junction held 5 bases outside the gene matches. The CDR3 length is 16 residues. CDR3 sequence (DNA): TGTGCCAGCAGCACGAAGGGACAGGGCTCTGGAAACACCATATATTTT. Residues: CASSTKGQGSGNTIYF.

This clone was seen only once. J is TRBJ2-1 and V is TRBV30; 9 nucleotides match TRBD1. The CDR3 runs 13 residues. The junction had 7 bases not matched to a gene; V was cut back by 4 bases and J by 9 bases. From germline, CDR1 is GTSNPN and CDR2 SVGIG (reference sequence). The CDR3 is CAWNPQGAGEQFF. The CDR3 bases are TGTGCCTGGAACCCACAGGGGGCCGGTGAGCAGTTCTTC.

The chain employs TRBV29-1 and TRBJ2-5, with D perhaps matching TRBD1 (7 bases). The CDR3 has 13 amino acids. Trimming pared 1 base from V and 5 bases from J, leaving 11 bases between. CDR1 and CDR2 from the germline V gene are SQVTM and ANQGSEA. CDR3 nucleotide sequence: TGCAGCGTTGAAGTATCAGGGGGGGAGACCCAGTACTTC. The encoded protein is CSVEVSGGETQYF.

This sequence joins TRBV18 and TRBJ1-4, with 8 nucleotides matching TRBD1. J lost 8 bases, V lost 3 bases, and 5 bases had no gene match. Germline CDR1 is KGHSH and CDR2 is LQKENI. This CDR3 comprises 14 residues. Here the CDR3 reads CASSPGQAEEKLFF. DNA for the CDR3: TGTGCCAGCTCACCGGGACAGGCAGAGGAAAAACTGTTTTTT.

The gene calls are TRBV6-5 and TRBJ2-7; 7 bases are a match to TRBD1. Germline-derived CDR1 and CDR2 are MNHEY and SVGAGI. This CDR3 region has 14 residues. V lost 6 bases and J lost 3; bases outside the gene matches: 8. CDR3 DNA: TGTGCCAGCAGCGTAGACAGGGTGCTCTACGAGCAGTACTTC. Translation: CASSVDRVLYEQYF.

This clone was counted a few times. The genes are TRBV4-2 and TRBJ1-3; D is uncertain. V lost 0 bases and J 0 bases, leaving 9 bases between the germline ends. Germline CDR1 is LGHNA and CDR2 is YNFKEQ. The CDR3 loop spans 16 amino acids. The CDR3 loop reads CASSQEESISGNTIYF. CDR3 DNA sequence: TGTGCCAGCAGCCAAGAAGAGTCCATCTCTGGAAACACCATATATTTT.

The chain employs TRBV18 and TRBJ2-1; 12 nucleotides agree with TRBD2. Losses at the gene ends were 6 bases for V and 6 bases for J; bases not matched to a gene: 6. This CDR3 comprises 15 residues. Germline V gene data show CDR1 as KGHSH and CDR2 as LQKENI. The CDR3 here is CASSRPGLAGNEQFF. The CDR3 DNA is TGTGCCAGCTCCCGGCCGGGACTAGCGGGCAATGAGCAGTTCTTC.

V usage is TRBV5-1 and J usage is TRBJ2-7; 7 nucleotides agree with TRBD1. The CDR3 runs 14 residues. J gave up 6 bases and V 4 bases, and 10 bases lay outside the gene matches. Germline V lookup: CDR1 SGHRS, CDR2 YFSETQ. CDR3 amino acids: CASSPAQQGIEQYF. DNA of the CDR3: TGCGCCAGCAGCCCAGCCCAACAGGGGATCGAGCAGTACTTC.

This chain uses TRBV7-3 with TRBJ1-6, with a weak D call TRBD1 (6 bases). Germline V gives CDR1 SGHTA, CDR2 FQGTGA. The CDR3 length is 15 residues. Trimming removed 1 base from V and 7 bases from J, with 11 bases in between. CDR3 DNA sequence: TGTGCCAGCAGCTTAATGGGGGCCTCGAATTCACCCCTCCACTTT. Its protein is CASSLMGASNSPLHF.

This chain links TRBV4-1 with TRBJ1-4; TRBD1 aligns across 8 bases. The CDR3 sequence is 16 residues long. The germline gives CDR1 MGHRA, CDR2 YSYEKL. Trimming removed 4 bases from V and 3 bases from J; junction bases left unmatched: 7. Here the CDR3 DNA reads TGCGCCAGCAGCCCCGCGGGACAGGCTCCTAATGAAAAACTGTTTTTT. Translation gives CASSPAGQAPNEKLFF.

The chain carries TRBV5-1 and TRBJ2-3; perhaps TRBD2 as D (5 bases). The CDR3 covers 15 residues. Trimming stripped 4 bases from V and 4 bases from J, with 16 bases between. Germline CDR1 reads SGHRS; CDR2 reads YFSETQ. CDR3 nucleotides: TGCGCCAGCAGCGGTGAGGGCTCCTGGCCAGATACGCAGTATTTT. Translated, it gives CASSGEGSWPDTQYF. Variable domain in full (rest from reference TRBV5-1 and TRBJ2-3): KAGVTQTPRYLIKTRGQQVTLSCSPISGHRSVSWYQQTPGQGLQFLFEYFSETQRNKGNFPGRFSGRQFSNSRSEMNVSTLELGDSALYLCASSGEGSWPDTQYFGPGTRLTVL.

The J gene is TRBJ2-3, the V gene TRBV5-1; D uncertain. Germline CDR1 reads SGHRS; CDR2 reads YFSETQ. The V gene lost 3 bases and the J gene lost 2 bases, with 4 bases spanning the gap. The CDR3 is 12 amino acids. The chain's CDR3 is CASSSLTDTQYF. DNA for the CDR3: TGCGCCAGCAGCTCCCTCACAGATACGCAGTATTTT.

This clone was counted a few times. The rearrangement uses TRBV5-6 and TRBJ1-5, with D unresolved. CDR1 is SGHDT and CDR2 is YYEEEE in the germline V gene. The CDR3 length is 12 residues. V lost 4 bases, J lost 6 bases, and 8 bases lay in between. The DNA for the CDR3 is TGTGCCAGCAGCCAACTAGGTCAGCCCCAGCATTTT. It translates to CASSQLGQPQHF. Complete variable domain (other parts from reference TRBV5-6 and TRBJ1-5): DAGVTQSPTHLIKTRGQQVTLRCSPKSGHDTVSWYQQALGQGPQFIFQYYEEEERQRGNFPDRFSGHQFPNYSSELNVNALLLGDSALYLCASSQLGQPQHFGDGTRLSIL.